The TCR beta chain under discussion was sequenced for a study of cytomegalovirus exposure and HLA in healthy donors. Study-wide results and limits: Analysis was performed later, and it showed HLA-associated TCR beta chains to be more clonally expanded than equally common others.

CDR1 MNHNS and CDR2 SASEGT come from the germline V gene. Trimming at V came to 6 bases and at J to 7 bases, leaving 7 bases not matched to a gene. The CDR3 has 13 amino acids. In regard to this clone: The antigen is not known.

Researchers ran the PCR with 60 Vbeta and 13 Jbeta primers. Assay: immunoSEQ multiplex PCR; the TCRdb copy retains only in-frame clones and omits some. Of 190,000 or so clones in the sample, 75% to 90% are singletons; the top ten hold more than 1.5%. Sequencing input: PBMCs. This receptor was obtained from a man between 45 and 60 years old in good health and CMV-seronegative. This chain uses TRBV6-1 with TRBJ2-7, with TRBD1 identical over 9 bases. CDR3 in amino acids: CASRPGQGNEQYF. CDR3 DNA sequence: TGTGCCAGCAGGCCGGGACAGGGAAATGAGCAGTACTTC.